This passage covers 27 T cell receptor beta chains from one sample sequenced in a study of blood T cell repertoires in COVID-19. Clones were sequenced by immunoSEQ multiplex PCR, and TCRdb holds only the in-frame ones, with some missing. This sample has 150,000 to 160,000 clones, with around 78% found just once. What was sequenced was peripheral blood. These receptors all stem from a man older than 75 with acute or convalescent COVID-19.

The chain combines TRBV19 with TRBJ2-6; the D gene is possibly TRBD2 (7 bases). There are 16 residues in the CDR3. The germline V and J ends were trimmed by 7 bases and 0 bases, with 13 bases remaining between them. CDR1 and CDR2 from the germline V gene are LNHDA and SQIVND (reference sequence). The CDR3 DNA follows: TGTGCCAGTATGGGGGGGCGGTACTCTGGGGCCAACGTCCTGACTTTC. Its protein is CASMGGRYSGANVLTF.

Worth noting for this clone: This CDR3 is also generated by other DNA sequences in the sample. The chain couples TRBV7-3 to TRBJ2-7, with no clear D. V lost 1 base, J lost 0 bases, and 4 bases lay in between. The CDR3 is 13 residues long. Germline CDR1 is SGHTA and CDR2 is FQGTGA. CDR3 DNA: TGTGCCAGCAGCTTAAGCGGCTCCTACGAGCAGTACTTC. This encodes CASSLSGSYEQYF.

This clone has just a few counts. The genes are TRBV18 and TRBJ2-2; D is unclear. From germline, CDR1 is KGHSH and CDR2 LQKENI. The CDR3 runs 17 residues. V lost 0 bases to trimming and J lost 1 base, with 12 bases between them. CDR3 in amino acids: CASSPPSSLGNTGELFF. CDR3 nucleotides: TGTGCCAGCTCACCACCCTCATCGCTAGGGAACACCGGGGAGCTGTTTTTT. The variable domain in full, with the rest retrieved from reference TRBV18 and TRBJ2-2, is NAGVMQNPRHLVRRRGQEARLRCSPMKGHSHVYWYRQLPEEGLKFMVYLQKENIIDESGMPKERFSAEFPKEGPSILRIQQVVRGDSAAYFCASSPPSSLGNTGELFFGEGSRLTVL.

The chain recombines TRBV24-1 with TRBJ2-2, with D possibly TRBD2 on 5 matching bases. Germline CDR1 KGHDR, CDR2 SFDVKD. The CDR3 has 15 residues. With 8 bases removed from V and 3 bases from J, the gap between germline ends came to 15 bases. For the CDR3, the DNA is TGTGCCACCATGTCCGGAGGATTCGACACCGGGGAGCTGTTTTTT. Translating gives CATMSGGFDTGELFF.

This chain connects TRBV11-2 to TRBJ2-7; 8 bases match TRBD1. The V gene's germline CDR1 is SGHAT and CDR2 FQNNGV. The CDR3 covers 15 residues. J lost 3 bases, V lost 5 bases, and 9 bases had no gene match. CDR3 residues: CASSEAPGQDYEQYF. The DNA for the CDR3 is TGTGCCAGCAGCGAAGCCCCGGGACAGGACTACGAGCAGTACTTC.

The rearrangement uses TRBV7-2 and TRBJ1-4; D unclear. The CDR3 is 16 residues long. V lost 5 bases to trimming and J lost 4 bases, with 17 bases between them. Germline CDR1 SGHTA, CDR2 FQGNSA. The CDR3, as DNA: TGTGCCAGCAGCCCAAACCCAACAGTACGTAATGAAAAACTGTTTTTT. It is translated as CASSPNPTVRNEKLFF.

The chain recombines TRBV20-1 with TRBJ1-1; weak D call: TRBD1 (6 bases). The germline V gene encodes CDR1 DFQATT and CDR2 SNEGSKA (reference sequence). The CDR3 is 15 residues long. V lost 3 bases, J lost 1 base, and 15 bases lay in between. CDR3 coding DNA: TGCAGTGCTAGTTCGGGGGGGCGGACGAACACTGAAGCTTTCTTT. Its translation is CSASSGGRTNTEAFF.

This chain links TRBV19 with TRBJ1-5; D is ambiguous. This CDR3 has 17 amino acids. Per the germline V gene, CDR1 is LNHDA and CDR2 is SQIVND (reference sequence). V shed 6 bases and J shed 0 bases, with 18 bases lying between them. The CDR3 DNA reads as TGTGCCAGTAGCTCCAGACCGCAGACTTATAGCAATCAGCCCCAGCATTTT. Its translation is CASSSRPQTYSNQPQHF.

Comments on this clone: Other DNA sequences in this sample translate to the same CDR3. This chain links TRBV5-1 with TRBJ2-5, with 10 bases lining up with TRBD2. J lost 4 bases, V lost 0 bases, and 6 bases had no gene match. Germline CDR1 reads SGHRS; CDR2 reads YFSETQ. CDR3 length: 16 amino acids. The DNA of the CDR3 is TGCGCCAGCAGCTTGGTTCCTAGCGGGGGATTAGAGACCCAGTACTTC. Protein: CASSLVPSGGLETQYF.

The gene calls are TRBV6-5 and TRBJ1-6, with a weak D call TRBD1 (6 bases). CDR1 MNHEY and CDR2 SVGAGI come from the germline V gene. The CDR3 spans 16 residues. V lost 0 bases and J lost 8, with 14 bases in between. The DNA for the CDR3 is TGTGCCAGCAGTTACTCCCCAGGGGTCCGGTATTCACCCCTCCACTTT. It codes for CASSYSPGVRYSPLHF.

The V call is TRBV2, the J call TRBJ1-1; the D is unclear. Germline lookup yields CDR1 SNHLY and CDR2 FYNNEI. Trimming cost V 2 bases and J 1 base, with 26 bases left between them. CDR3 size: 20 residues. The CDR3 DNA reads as TGTGCCAGCAGTGAACCCGGGTCCCGTATTAGAGGTGGTTCGAACACTGAAGCTTTCTTT. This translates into CASSEPGSRIRGGSNTEAFF.

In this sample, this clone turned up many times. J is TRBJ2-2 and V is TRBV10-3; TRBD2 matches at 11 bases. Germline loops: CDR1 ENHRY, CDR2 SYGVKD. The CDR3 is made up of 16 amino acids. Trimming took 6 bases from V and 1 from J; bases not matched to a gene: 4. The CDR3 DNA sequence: TGTGCCATCAGCTCGGGACTAGCGGTGAACACCGGGGAGCTGTTTTTT. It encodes CAISSGLAVNTGELFF.

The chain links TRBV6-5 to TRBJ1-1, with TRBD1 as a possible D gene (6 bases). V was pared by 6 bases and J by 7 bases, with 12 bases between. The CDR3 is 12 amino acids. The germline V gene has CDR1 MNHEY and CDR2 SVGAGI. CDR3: CASSRDTIEAFF. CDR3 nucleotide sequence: TGTGCCAGCAGCCGGGACACTATTGAAGCTTTCTTT.

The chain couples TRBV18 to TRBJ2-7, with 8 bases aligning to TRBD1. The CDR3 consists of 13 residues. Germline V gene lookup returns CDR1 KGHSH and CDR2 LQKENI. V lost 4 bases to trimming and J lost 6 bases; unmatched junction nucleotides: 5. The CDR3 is CASSHGTGIEQYV. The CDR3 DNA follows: TGTGCCAGCTCACACGGGACAGGCATCGAGCAGTACGTC.

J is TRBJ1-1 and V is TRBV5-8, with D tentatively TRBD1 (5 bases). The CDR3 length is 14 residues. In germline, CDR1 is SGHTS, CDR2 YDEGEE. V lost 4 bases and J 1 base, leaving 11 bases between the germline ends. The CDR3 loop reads CASSPGLRNTEAFF. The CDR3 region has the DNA TGTGCCAGCAGCCCGGGACTGAGGAACACTGAAGCTTTCTTT.

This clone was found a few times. The CDR3 nucleotides are TGTGCCAGCAGTTACTCGAACGCAGGTTACACTGAAGCTTTCTTT. Protein sequence: CASSYSNAGYTEAFF. The V gene is TRBV6-5, the J gene TRBJ1-1; no reliable D call. Germline V lookup: CDR1 MNHEY, CDR2 SVGAGI. The CDR3 runs 15 residues. Trimming removed 0 bases at V and 3 bases at J, with 11 bases between.

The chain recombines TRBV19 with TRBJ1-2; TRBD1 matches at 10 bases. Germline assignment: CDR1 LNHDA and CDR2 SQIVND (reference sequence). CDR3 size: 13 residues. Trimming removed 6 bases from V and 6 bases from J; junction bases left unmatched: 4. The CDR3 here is CASRTGTGDGYTF. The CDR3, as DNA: TGTGCCAGTAGAACCGGGACAGGGGATGGCTACACCTTC.

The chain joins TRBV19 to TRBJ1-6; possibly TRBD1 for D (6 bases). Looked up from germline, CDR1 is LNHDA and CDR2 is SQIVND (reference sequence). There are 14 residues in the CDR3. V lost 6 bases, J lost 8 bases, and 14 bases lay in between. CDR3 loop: CASSRTGKDSPLHF. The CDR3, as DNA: TGTGCCAGTAGCCGAACAGGGAAAGATTCACCCCTCCACTTT.

Here the CDR3 reads CASKLTGRNTEAFF. DNA of the CDR3: TGTGCCTCCAAATTGACAGGACGCAACACTGAAGCTTTCTTT. The chain has TRBV5-4 and TRBJ1-1; TRBD1 is a possible D gene (6 bases). This CDR3 is built from 14 residues. CDR1 SGHNT and CDR2 YYREEE come from the germline V gene (reference sequence). V gave up 10 bases and J gave up 2 bases, with 18 bases separating them.

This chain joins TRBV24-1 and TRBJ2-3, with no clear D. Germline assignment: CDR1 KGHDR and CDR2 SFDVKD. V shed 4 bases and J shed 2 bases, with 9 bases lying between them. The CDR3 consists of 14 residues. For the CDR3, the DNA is TGTGCCACCAGTGACACGACTTCCACAGATACGCAGTATTTT. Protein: CATSDTTSTDTQYF.

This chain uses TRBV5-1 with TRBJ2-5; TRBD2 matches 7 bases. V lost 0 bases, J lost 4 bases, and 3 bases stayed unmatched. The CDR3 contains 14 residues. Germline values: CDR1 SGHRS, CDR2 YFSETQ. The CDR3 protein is CASSLEASGETQYF. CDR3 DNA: TGCGCCAGCAGCTTGGAGGCTAGCGGAGAGACCCAGTACTTC. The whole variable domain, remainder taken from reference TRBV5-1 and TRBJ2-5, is KAGVTQTPRYLIKTRGQQVTLSCSPISGHRSVSWYQQTPGQGLQFLFEYFSETQRNKGNFPGRFSGRQFSNSRSEMNVSTLELGDSALYLCASSLEASGETQYFGPGTRLLVL.

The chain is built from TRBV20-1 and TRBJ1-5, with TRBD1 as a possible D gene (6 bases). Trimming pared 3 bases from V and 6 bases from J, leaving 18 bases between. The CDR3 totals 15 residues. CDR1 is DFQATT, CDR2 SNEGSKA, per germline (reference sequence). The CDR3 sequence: CSASWGGAWGQPQHF. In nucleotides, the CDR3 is TGCAGTGCTAGTTGGGGGGGGGCCTGGGGTCAGCCCCAGCATTTT.

The CDR3 here is CASSRLGQGRHEQYF. The DNA of the CDR3 is TGTGCCAGCAGCCGTCTGGGACAGGGACGCCACGAGCAGTACTTC. V is TRBV5-4 and J is TRBJ2-7; 9 positions match TRBD1. Trimming removed 4 bases from V and 5 bases from J; junction bases left unmatched: 10. Germline CDR1 SGHNT, CDR2 YYREEE (reference sequence). CDR3 length: 15 residues.

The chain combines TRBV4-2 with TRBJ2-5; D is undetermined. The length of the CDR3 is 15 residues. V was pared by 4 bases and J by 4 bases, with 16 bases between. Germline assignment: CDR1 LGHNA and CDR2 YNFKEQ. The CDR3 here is CASSLDLPAGETQYF. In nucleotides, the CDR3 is TGTGCCAGCAGCCTCGATCTTCCCGCCGGAGAGACCCAGTACTTC.

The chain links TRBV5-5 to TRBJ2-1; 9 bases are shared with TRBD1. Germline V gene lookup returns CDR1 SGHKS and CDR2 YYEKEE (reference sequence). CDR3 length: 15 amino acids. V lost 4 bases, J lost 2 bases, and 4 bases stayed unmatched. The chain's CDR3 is CASSQGQGTYNEQFF. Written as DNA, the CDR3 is TGTGCCAGCAGCCAGGGACAGGGCACCTACAATGAGCAGTTCTTC.

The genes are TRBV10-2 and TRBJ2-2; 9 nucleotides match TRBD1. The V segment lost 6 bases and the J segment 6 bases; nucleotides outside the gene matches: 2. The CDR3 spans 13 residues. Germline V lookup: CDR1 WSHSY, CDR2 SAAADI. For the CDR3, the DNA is TGCGCCAGCAGCCGACAGGGGGCCGGGGAGCTGTTTTTT. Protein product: CASSRQGAGELFF.

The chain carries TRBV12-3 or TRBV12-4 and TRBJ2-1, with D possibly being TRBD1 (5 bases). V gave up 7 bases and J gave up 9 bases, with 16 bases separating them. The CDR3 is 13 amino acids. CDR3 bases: TGTGCCAGCACCCTTTTAGGGGTTGGTGAGCAGTTCTTC. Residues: CASTLLGVGEQFF.